This T cell receptor (beta chain) was sequenced for a study of cytomegalovirus exposure and HLA in healthy donors. This CDR3 comprises 17 residues. Unmatched junction bases numbered 16, after V lost 4 bases and J lost 10 bases. CDR1 is SGHVS, CDR2 FQNEAQ, per germline. Points from the study as a whole: Cytomegalovirus-associated TCR beta chains were listed, numbering some 170.

Note on this clone: The antigen is not known.

The primer mix had 60 Vbeta and 13 Jbeta primers. Only in-frame clones appear in the TCRdb table, and some are missing; sequencing was by immunoSEQ multiplex PCR. The data contain about 140,000 clones, 77% of them seen just once; the ten biggest clones take up under 2%. Sequenced sample: PBMCs. The V gene is TRBV7-8, the J gene TRBJ1-6, with TRBD1 matching over 7 bases. The origin of this receptor is a female donor in good health and CMV-seronegative. CDR3 in amino acids: CASSSTGFNTNRSPLHF. The CDR3 DNA reads TGTGCCAGCAGCTCGACAGGGTTTAATACCAATAGGTCACCCCTCCACTTT.